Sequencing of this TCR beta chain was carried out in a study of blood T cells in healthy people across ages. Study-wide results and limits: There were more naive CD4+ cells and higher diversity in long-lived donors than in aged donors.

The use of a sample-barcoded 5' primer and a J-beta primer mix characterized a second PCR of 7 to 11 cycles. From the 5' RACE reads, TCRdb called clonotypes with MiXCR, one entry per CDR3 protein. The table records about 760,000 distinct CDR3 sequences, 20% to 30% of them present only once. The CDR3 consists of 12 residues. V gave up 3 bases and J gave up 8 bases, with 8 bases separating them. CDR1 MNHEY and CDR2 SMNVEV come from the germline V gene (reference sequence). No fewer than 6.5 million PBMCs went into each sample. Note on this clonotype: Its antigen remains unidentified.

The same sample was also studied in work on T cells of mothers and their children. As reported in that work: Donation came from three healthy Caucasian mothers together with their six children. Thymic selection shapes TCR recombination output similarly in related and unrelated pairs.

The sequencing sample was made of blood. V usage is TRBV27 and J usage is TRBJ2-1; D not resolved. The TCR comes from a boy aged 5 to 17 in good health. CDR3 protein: CASSFGQHEQFF. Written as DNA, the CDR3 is TGTGCCAGCAGTTTTGGGCAGCATGAGCAGTTCTTC.